One and the same sample provided the 11 T cell receptor beta chains below, sequenced in a study of read filtering for tumor transcriptome and immune sequencing. The library was built from roughly 400 ng RNA with molecular barcoded adaptors for alpha/delta and beta/gamma chains. From the reads, TCRdb called clonotypes with MiXCR, one entry per CDR3 protein. The sample yields about 86,000 distinct CDR3 sequences, approximately 13% seen once. Sequences were obtained from a population of CD138-negative cells sorted from bone marrow. These TCRs come from a donor at least 40 years old with multiple myeloma.

The sample holds many counts of this clonotype. V gene TRBV28 combines with J gene TRBJ2-7, with D unclear. V shed 5 bases and J shed 7 bases, with 12 bases lying between them. Germline CDR1 is MDHEN and CDR2 is SYDVKM. CDR3 size: 12 residues. CDR3: CASSRLAREQYF. The CDR3 DNA reads as TGTGCCAGCAGTAGACTGGCGAGGGAGCAGTACTTC.

The V and J genes are TRBV7-9 and TRBJ2-3; unclear D gene. The CDR3 totals 14 residues. Germline CDR1 reads SEHNR; CDR2 reads FQNEAQ (reference sequence). Trimming took off 1 base at V and 2 bases at J, with 7 bases between the two ends. CDR3 region: CASSLVSFTDTQYF. The DNA of the CDR3 is TGTGCCAGCAGCTTAGTCTCCTTCACAGATACGCAGTATTTT.

The sample holds many counts of this clonotype. V is TRBV15 and J is TRBJ2-1, with D hard to call. CDR3 length: 13 amino acids. Germline CDR1 and CDR2: LNHNV and YYDKDF (reference sequence). The V end was cut by 4 bases, the J end by 4 bases, with 8 bases between. CDR3 nucleotide sequence: TGTGCCACCAGCATCTCAAGGTACAATGAGCAGTTCTTC. Translated, it gives CATSISRYNEQFF.

This clonotype has at least ten counts. J is TRBJ2-2 and V is TRBV29-1; 12 bases are shared with TRBD2. In germline, CDR1 is SQVTM, CDR2 ANQGSEA. The V and J ends lost 7 bases and 7 bases, in that order; junction bases with no gene match: 10. This CDR3 contains 15 residues. CDR3 in amino acids: CSAKLAGGHYGELFF. For the CDR3, the DNA is TGCAGCGCAAAACTAGCGGGAGGCCACTACGGGGAGCTGTTTTTT.

This clonotype showed up many times. The chain has TRBV9 and TRBJ1-1, with D perhaps matching TRBD1 (6 bases). The CDR3 covers 16 residues. V lost 0 bases to trimming and J lost 1 base, with 13 bases between them. The germline gives CDR1 SGDLS, CDR2 YYNGEE. The CDR3 protein is CASSVDAQTGNTEAFF. The CDR3 DNA sequence: TGTGCCAGCAGCGTAGACGCACAGACAGGGAACACTGAAGCTTTCTTT.

As concerns this clonotype: Since the CDR3 does not end with the conserved phenylalanine or tryptophan, this likely comes from a read error. The rearrangement links TRBV7-9 to TRBJ2-1; 15 nucleotides agree with TRBD2. V lost 5 bases and J lost 0; bases outside the gene matches: 14. The CDR3 consists of 21 residues. Germline V CDR1 and CDR2: SEHNR, FQNEAQ (reference sequence). The DNA for the CDR3 is TGTGCCAGCAGCCCCCGCAGGGGACTAGCGGGAGGACTTTTCTCCTACAATGAGCAGTTCATC. Its translation: CASSPRRGLAGGLFSYNEQFI.

This clonotype was seen a few times. V usage is TRBV2 and J usage is TRBJ2-1; TRBD1 is a possible D gene (5 bases). The CDR3 contains 13 residues. Germline CDR1 reads SNHLY; CDR2 reads FYNNEI. The V end was cut by 1 base, the J end by 9 bases, with 10 bases between. In DNA, the CDR3 is TGTGCCAGCAGTGAAGGAACAGGCGCTGAGCAGTTCTTC. This translates into CASSEGTGAEQFF.

This clonotype was seen at least ten times. The chain uses TRBV4-1 and TRBJ2-2, with a possible D match to TRBD2 (6 bases). The CDR3 length is 15 residues. Germline lookup yields CDR1 MGHRA and CDR2 YSYEKL. V lost 5 bases and J 1 base, leaving 11 bases between the germline ends. The CDR3 region is CASSDRRVNTGELFF. CDR3 DNA: TGCGCCAGCAGCGACCGGAGGGTGAACACCGGGGAGCTGTTTTTT.

This clonotype was detected ten times or more. CDR3 loop: CASSLASGASYEQYF. The CDR3 region has the DNA TGTGCCAGCAGTTTAGCTAGCGGGGCCTCCTACGAGCAGTACTTC. The chain links TRBV28 to TRBJ2-7, with TRBD2 matching over 9 bases. The germline V gene encodes CDR1 MDHEN and CDR2 SYDVKM. The length of the CDR3 is 15 residues. V dropped 2 bases and J dropped 0; count of bases not matched to a gene: 2.

The chain is built from TRBV28 and TRBJ1-2, with 7 bases aligning to TRBD1. This CDR3 is 14 amino acids long. The V and J ends lost 5 bases and 0 bases, in that order; junction bases with no gene match: 3. Germline CDR1 and CDR2: MDHEN and SYDVKM. This CDR3 is CASSGDRSNYGYTF. The CDR3 nucleotides read TGTGCCAGCAGTGGGGACAGATCTAACTATGGCTACACCTTC.

This clonotype was found many times. This rearrangement joins TRBV7-3 to TRBJ2-7, with 7 nucleotides matching TRBD2. V gave up 8 bases and J gave up 5 bases; unmatched junction bases: 12. CDR3 size: 14 residues. The germline gives CDR1 SGHTA, CDR2 FQGTGA. The CDR3 is CASPGGGVTNEQYF. The CDR3 DNA follows: TGTGCCAGCCCCGGGGGAGGGGTGACGAACGAGCAGTACTTC.